These 7 T cell receptor beta chains originate from one sample sequenced in a study of blood T cell repertoires in COVID-19. Produced via immunoSEQ multiplex PCR; TCRdb's table is partial and in-frame only. Of about 64,000 clones listed, around 86% are singletons. The source material was peripheral blood. These receptors came from a man between 35 and 55 years old with acute or convalescent COVID-19.

The V and J genes are TRBV6-6 and TRBJ1-5; the D is unclear. From germline, CDR1 is MNHNY and CDR2 SVGAGI (reference sequence). V was cut by 6 bases and J by 3 bases, with 12 bases left in between. This CDR3 region has 14 residues. The CDR3 nucleotides are TGTGCCAGCAGGCCCCAGATAATCAATCAGCCCCAGCATTTT. This sequence encodes CASRPQIINQPQHF.

The V and J genes are TRBV5-1 and TRBJ1-2; no clear D gene. The CDR3 loop spans 14 amino acids. The V gene's germline CDR1 is SGHRS and CDR2 YFSETQ. The V end lost 5 bases, the J end lost 5 bases, and 16 bases lay between the germline ends. CDR3 nucleotides: TGCGCCAGCAGTCCCCGGGGTGCCTCTTATGGCTACACCTTC. Its translation is CASSPRGASYGYTF.

The chain combines TRBV5-1 with TRBJ1-2; D possibly corresponds to TRBD1 (6 bases). Germline CDR1 is SGHRS and CDR2 is YFSETQ. The CDR3 has 14 amino acids. Trimming stripped 4 bases from V and 8 bases from J, with 18 bases between. The CDR3, as DNA: TGCGCCAGCAGCCCCGGACAGTCCTTAATGGGCTACACCTTC. This gives the protein CASSPGQSLMGYTF. Variable domain in full (rest from reference TRBV5-1 and TRBJ1-2): KAGVTQTPRYLIKTRGQQVTLSCSPISGHRSVSWYQQTPGQGLQFLFEYFSETQRNKGNFPGRFSGRQFSNSRSEMNVSTLELGDSALYLCASSPGQSLMGYTFGSGTRLTVV.

CDR3 in amino acids: CASRLAGGAHEQYF. As DNA, the CDR3 is TGTGCCAGCAGGCTAGCGGGGGGGGCTCACGAGCAGTACTTC. The chain couples TRBV27 to TRBJ2-7; 12 bases align to TRBD2. V lost 6 bases, J lost 5 bases, and 5 bases stayed unmatched. Germline values: CDR1 MNHEY, CDR2 SMNVEV (reference sequence). This CDR3 is built from 14 residues.

CDR3 protein: CASSQNNEQFF. The CDR3 DNA is TGTGCCAGCAGTCAGAACAATGAGCAGTTCTTC. The V gene is TRBV6-5, the J gene TRBJ2-1, with D hard to call. This CDR3 has 11 amino acids. Germline CDR1 and CDR2: MNHEY and SVGAGI. The germline V and J ends were trimmed by 5 bases and 5 bases, with 4 bases remaining between them.

J is TRBJ2-5 and V is TRBV6-5, with D hard to call. The CDR3 is 12 residues long. Trimming shortened V by 5 bases and J by 5 bases, and 9 bases separated the two germline ends. Germline V gene lookup returns CDR1 MNHEY and CDR2 SVGAGI. CDR3 protein: CASSPKMETQYF. The DNA for the CDR3 is TGTGCCAGCAGTCCTAAGATGGAGACCCAGTACTTC.

This CDR3 reads CASSIGGRSFSGNTIYF. DNA of the CDR3: TGTGCCAGTAGTATCGGGGGACGTTCGTTCTCTGGAAACACCATATATTTT. This chain connects TRBV19 to TRBJ1-3; a weak D match, TRBD1 (5 bases). In germline, CDR1 is LNHDA, CDR2 SQIVND (reference sequence). With 3 bases removed from V and 0 bases from J, the gap between germline ends came to 15 bases. The CDR3 length is 17 residues. Combining the CDR3 with reference TRBV19 and TRBJ1-3 gives the whole variable domain DGGITQSPKYLFRKEGQNVTLSCEQNLNHDAMYWYRQDPGQGLRLIYYSQIVNDFQKGDIAEGYSVSREKKESFPLTVTSAQKNPTAFYLCASSIGGRSFSGNTIYFGEGSWLTVV.